The rows below give T cell receptor beta chains drawn from one sample of a study of shared clonotypes between healthy human individuals. Produced via immunoSEQ multiplex PCR; TCRdb's table is partial and in-frame only. The data contain 1.6 million or so clones, less than 99% of them seen just once; the ten biggest clones take up approximately 0.4%. The sequenced material came from naive CD4+ T cells sorted from blood. The receptor set was obtained from a man aged 25-40 years in good health. CDR3s include the opening cysteine and the closing phenylalanine or tryptophan.

v_call cdr3_aa
TRBV27 CASSFGAGDTQYF
TRBV10-2 CASNGKGLINTGELFF
TRBV5-5 CASSLTGTGNTEAFF
TRBV6-5 CASSYSMTGDQPQHF
TRBV11-2 CASSDRGATYEQYF
TRBV11-3 CASSLGSGTLQYF
TRBV7-2 CASSLVLAGGFNEQFF
TRBV5-4 CASSRQVTSNQPQHF
TRBV18 CASSPSDFTDTQYF
TRBV5-1 CASSLDSTDGYTF
TRBV19 CASSIGGSYSNQPQHF
TRBV6-1 CASAVHGSRGDEQYF
TRBV6-5 CASSYDREGINYGYTF
TRBV2 CASSEGGLAGGHEQYF
TRBV7-2 CASSLTRTYNEQFF
TRBV9 CASSVVGLYNEQFF
TRBV27 CASSLGQGGMAGANVLTF
TRBV7-3 CARGGRQPQHF
TRBV28 CATQISGANVLTF
TRBV10-3 CAIRITGPYEQYF
TRBV28 CASSLRQGAIGGLYNEQFF
TRBV5-1 CASSSGTSGRPNEQFF
TRBV9 CASSVELRGREGQPQHF
TRBV25-1 CASSGYPNNEQFF
TRBV4-3 CASSQDYPDRVLRGDGYTF
TRBV28 CASSLQAALTPQHF
TRBV5-4 CASSLEWTSGQFF
TRBV2 CASQEENTGELFF
TRBV6-1 CASSATPGEQYF
TRBV5-1 CASSPSGLALDYEQYF
TRBV19 CASSQRAPVEAFF
TRBV19 CASMNTDTQYF
TRBV10-1 CASSIGTTGGRDTQYF
TRBV6-1 CASSEVTRSGISSYNEQFF
TRBV6-5 CASSPRGGAGGYTF
TRBV7-2 CASSTPNSYEQYF
TRBV7-6 CASSFRGETQYF
TRBV9 CASSVSGRINEQFF
TRBV20-1 CSAGFGDVQYF
TRBV5-1 CASSRGTLAGVLGETQYF
TRBV11-2 CASSLDRGYQPQHF
TRBV6-1 CASRFRSSYEQYF
TRBV5-1 CASSLVGYEQYF